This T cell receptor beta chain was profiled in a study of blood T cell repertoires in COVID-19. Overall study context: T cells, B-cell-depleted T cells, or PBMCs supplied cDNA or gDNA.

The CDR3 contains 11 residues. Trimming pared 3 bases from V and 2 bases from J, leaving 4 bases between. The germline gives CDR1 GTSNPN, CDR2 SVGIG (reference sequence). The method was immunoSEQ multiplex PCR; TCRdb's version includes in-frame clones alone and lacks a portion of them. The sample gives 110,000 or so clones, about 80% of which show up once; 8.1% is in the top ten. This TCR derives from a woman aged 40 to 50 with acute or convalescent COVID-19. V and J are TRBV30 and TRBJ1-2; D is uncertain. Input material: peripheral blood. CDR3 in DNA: TGTGCCTGGAGCGAGAACTATGGCTACACCTTC. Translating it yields CAWSENYGYTF.